This TCR beta chain emerged from a study of cytomegalovirus exposure and HLA in healthy donors. In this sample, this clone turned up a few times. Its cognate antigen is unknown. General observations from the study: The likely explanation for a cluster of highly shared sequence variants was sequencing artifact. About 87% or about 30% of the time was how often most TCR beta V segments were productive, according to an earlier analysis. Testing in vitro showed a few CMV-associated chains specific for CMV antigens.

The study ran its PCR with 60 Vbeta and 13 Jbeta primers. Here immunoSEQ multiplex PCR was the method, and the copy in TCRdb shows in-frame clones only, minus some. The data show about 120,000 clones, around 78% seen once. Input material: PBMCs. The TCR was taken from a woman aged 30 to 39 in good health and CMV-seropositive.

As DNA, the CDR3 is TGTGCCAGCAGCAGTTTCAGAAGTGACTATGGCTACACCTTC. Encoded protein: CASSSFRSDYGYTF. This sequence joins TRBV6-1 and TRBJ1-2; D is ambiguous. This CDR3 spans 14 amino acids. V lost 6 bases, J lost 3 bases, and 14 bases lay in between. Germline CDR1 reads MNHNS; CDR2 reads SASEGT.